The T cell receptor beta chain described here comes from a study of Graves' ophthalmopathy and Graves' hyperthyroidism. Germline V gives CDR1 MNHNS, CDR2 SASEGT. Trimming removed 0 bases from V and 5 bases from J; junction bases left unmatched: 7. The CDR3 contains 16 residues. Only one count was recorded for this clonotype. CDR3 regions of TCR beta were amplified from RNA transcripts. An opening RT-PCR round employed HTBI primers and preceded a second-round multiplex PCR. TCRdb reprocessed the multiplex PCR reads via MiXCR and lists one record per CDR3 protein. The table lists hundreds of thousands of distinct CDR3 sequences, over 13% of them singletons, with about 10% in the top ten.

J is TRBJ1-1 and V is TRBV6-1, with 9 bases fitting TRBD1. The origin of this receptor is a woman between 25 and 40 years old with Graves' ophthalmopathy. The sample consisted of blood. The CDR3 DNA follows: TGTGCCAGCAGTGAAGCGTGGGGACAGGGTAGAACTGAAGCTTTCTTT. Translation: CASSEAWGQGRTEAFF.